The 5 T cell receptor beta chains presented below share a single source sample, sequenced in a study of T cell clonality in common variable immunodeficiency. Here immunoSEQ multiplex PCR was the method, and the copy in TCRdb shows in-frame clones only, minus some. There are approximately 64,000 clones in the sample, none observed a single time. The sequenced sample was peripheral blood mononuclear cells. These receptors were taken from a person aged 18-70 years in good health.

Notes on this clone: The read is 3 residues too short to cover the CDR3 end, so that end is filled in from the germline J gene. This chain uses TRBV20-1 with TRBJ2-7, with D maybe TRBD1 (5 bases). Germline V gene lookup returns CDR1 DFQATT and CDR2 SNEGSKA (reference sequence). Deletions cut 6 bases from V and 4 bases from J, with 13 bases between. This CDR3 contains 12 residues. The CDR3 sequence: CSATDQGYEQYF. The sequenced CDR3 bases are TGCAGTGCCACCGATCAGGGTTACGAG.

The table lists this clone with many counts. Read coverage stops 3 residues before the CDR3 terminus; the germline J gene supplies the remainder. The chain uses TRBV5-1 and TRBJ2-1; D is possibly TRBD2 (5 bases). V gave up 0 bases and J gave up 5 bases, with 15 bases separating them. The CDR3 extends over 16 amino acids. Germline CDR1 is SGHRS and CDR2 is YFSETQ. The CDR3 spells CASSLGNSGENNEQFF. CDR3 bases read: TGCGCCAGCAGCTTGGGGAACAGCGGTGAGAACAATGAG.

Many counts were recorded for this clone. The CDR3 protein is CASSWMGQANTEAFF. The CDR3 bases that were read are TGCGCCAGCAGCTGGATGGGACAGGCGAACACTGAA. The chain has TRBV5-1 and TRBJ1-1; 8 nucleotides align to TRBD1. The sequence runs out 3 residues before the end of the CDR3; the remainder is reconstructed from the germline J gene. This CDR3 is built from 15 residues. J gave up 1 base and V 3 bases, and 5 bases lay outside the gene matches. Looked up from germline, CDR1 is SGHRS and CDR2 is YFSETQ.

Many counts were recorded for this clone. The read is 3 residues too short to cover the CDR3 end, so that end is filled in from the germline J gene. The chain uses TRBV4-1 and TRBJ2-5; D possibly corresponds to TRBD1 (6 bases). Germline-derived CDR1 and CDR2 are MGHRA and YSYEKL. Trimming stripped 1 base from V and 2 bases from J, with 8 bases between. The CDR3 contains 14 residues. The CDR3 bases that were read are TGCGCCAGCAGCCAAGCTAGGGGGCAAGAGACC. Protein: CASSQARGQET. The CDR3 in its entirety is CASSQARGQETQYF.

This clone appeared many times. Read sequence stops 3 residues before the CDR3 end, and the germline J gene provides the missing end. The rearrangement joins TRBV14 to TRBJ2-7, with 7 bases that match TRBD1. The CDR3 is 16 amino acids. V was pared by 5 bases and J by 2 bases, with 12 bases of the junction left unmatched. Germline V gene data show CDR1 as SGHDN and CDR2 as FVKESK. The DNA read from the CDR3 is TGTGCCAGCAGCAAAGGCCTCCCCGGGACAGCCTACGAG. This translates into CASSKGLPGTAYE. The full CDR3 is CASSKGLPGTAYEQYF.